These T cell receptor beta chains were read from a single sample in a study of cytomegalovirus exposure and HLA in healthy donors. The repertoire was sequenced with immunoSEQ multiplex PCR; TCRdb's copy has only in-frame clones and lacks some. Of 300,000 or so clones in the sample, around 90% were seen once. Sequences were obtained from PBMCs. Every receptor here comes from a man aged 25-45 years in good health and CMV-seronegative. CDR3s include the opening cysteine and the closing phenylalanine or tryptophan. The order of the fields is CDR3 DNA, CDR3 protein, clone size, J gene, D gene, V gene. D genes are given only for firm matches. Only part of the rows carry a size: once, few, many, or a class if the clone is expanded.

TGTGCCAGCAGTTTAAGGGGCGCGGGGGAGACCCAGTACTTC	CASSLRGAGETQYF	.	TRBJ2-5	.	TRBV27
TGTGCCAGCAGCACACGAGCGCCCGGGGAGCTGTTTTTT	CASSTRAPGELFF	once	TRBJ2-2	.	TRBV9
TGTGCCAGCAGCTTAGCGACAGGGGGCAGGCAGCCCCAGCATTTT	CASSLATGGRQPQHF	.	TRBJ1-5	TRBD1	TRBV7-8
TGTGCCAGCAGCTTAGAGGGGAGGAGGGGGCGGACTGAAGCTTTCTTT	CASSLEGRRGRTEAFF	.	TRBJ1-1	TRBD1	TRBV7-2
TGTGCCAGCAGCGTAGGGCAGAACTATGGCTACACCTTC	CASSVGQNYGYTF	once	TRBJ1-2	.	TRBV9
TGTGCCAGCAGCTTCTCTATGGGGGCCTATCAGCCCCAGCATTTT	CASSFSMGAYQPQHF	once	TRBJ1-5	.	TRBV11-2
TGCGCCAGCAGTTCTGCCTACTCTGGAAACACCATATATTTT	CASSSAYSGNTIYF	.	TRBJ1-3	.	TRBV10-1
TGTGCCAGCAGCCCAACAGGGTTTGGGGCCAACGTCCTGACTTTC	CASSPTGFGANVLTF	.	TRBJ2-6	.	TRBV13
TGTGCCAGCAGCTTAGTCCGGGGGGGCACAGATACGCAGTATTTT	CASSLVRGGTDTQYF	.	TRBJ2-3	TRBD2	TRBV11-2
TGTGCCAGCTCACGACAGCTTGAAGCTTTCTTT	CASSRQLEAFF	.	TRBJ1-1	.	TRBV18
TGTGCCAGCAGCCCCGACAGGAGCAAACATCGGGCGCAGTATTTT	CASSPDRSKHRAQYF	.	TRBJ2-3	.	TRBV11-2
TGTGCCTGGAGTGTAGGACAGGGCTGGGGCTACACCTTC	CAWSVGQGWGYTF	.	TRBJ1-2	TRBD1	TRBV30
TGTGCCAGCAGCTTAGATAAGGGACTAGCGGGGGCCTCCAGGGCCGGGGAGCTGTTTTTT	CASSLDKGLAGASRAGELFF	.	TRBJ2-2	TRBD2	TRBV7-6
TGCGCCAGCAGCCCTCGCCCTCGGGAAAGCCGGGATGAGCAGTTCTTC	CASSPRPRESRDEQFF	.	TRBJ2-1	.	TRBV4-1
TGTGCCAGTAGTCCCGAGGGTAGGTGGGCCCACTCCAATCAGCCCCAGCATTTT	CASSPEGRWAHSNQPQHF	.	TRBJ1-5	.	TRBV19
TGTGCCAGCAGCGTAGACCTAGCGGGGGGGCCCACAGATACGCAGTATTTT	CASSVDLAGGPTDTQYF	.	TRBJ2-3	TRBD2	TRBV9
TGTGCCAGCGCCTCACCGCAGGGGGTCATTGACGAGCAGTACTTC	CASASPQGVIDEQYF	.	TRBJ2-7	TRBD1	TRBV27
TGTGCCAGCAGCTCCCCAGGGTGGGATGGAAACACCATATATTTT	CASSSPGWDGNTIYF	.	TRBJ1-3	.	TRBV11-2
TGTGCCAGCAGTAGACGGGGACAGGGTAGTACAGATACGCAGTATTTT	CASSRRGQGSTDTQYF	.	TRBJ2-3	TRBD1	TRBV7-9
TGCGCCAGCAGCTTGGCCTGGGGGCTCGGCCAGCCCCAGCATTTT	CASSLAWGLGQPQHF	.	TRBJ1-5	.	TRBV5-1
TGTGCCAGCAGCGTAAGGAGCGGGGGGGCCGAGCAGTACTTC	CASSVRSGGAEQYF	once	TRBJ2-7	TRBD2	TRBV9
TGTGCCAGTAGTATAGATCGGGGGGGACAGGGAAGAGGGCAGCCCCAGCATTTT	CASSIDRGGQGRGQPQHF	once	TRBJ1-5	TRBD1	TRBV19
TGTGCCAGCAGTGTACTACAGGGGGCGCGTACCGGGGAGCTGTTTTTT	CASSVLQGARTGELFF	.	TRBJ2-2	TRBD1	TRBV6-1
TGTGCCACCAGCAGAGGGAACAGGGGGACAGGAAACACCATATATTTT	CATSRGNRGTGNTIYF	.	TRBJ1-3	TRBD1	TRBV15
TGTGCCAGCAGTCCCCAGGTGGGGGGGCGTCGCTATGGCTACACCTTC	CASSPQVGGRRYGYTF	.	TRBJ1-2	.	TRBV27
TGTGCCAGCAGCTTAGAGACAGGCAATAATTCACCCCTCCACTTT	CASSLETGNNSPLHF	.	TRBJ1-6	.	TRBV11-2
TGTGCCAGTAGTAACCGTCCTTACGTACAGGGGAGGAGCACCGGGGAGCTGTTTTTT	CASSNRPYVQGRSTGELFF	.	TRBJ2-2	.	TRBV19
TGCGCCAGCAGCCAAGTTTACACAACTGGAAACACCATATATTTT	CASSQVYTTGNTIYF	.	TRBJ1-3	.	TRBV4-1
TGTGCCAGCAGTCGTGATATGATGGGGCACTATGGCTACACCTTC	CASSRDMMGHYGYTF	.	TRBJ1-2	.	TRBV5-6
TGTGCCAGCAGACCCACAGGGGTGCGGCAGCCCCAGCATTTT	CASRPTGVRQPQHF	once	TRBJ1-5	TRBD1	TRBV6-5
TGTGCCAGCAGCGTATTCTCGGGGAGCGGGTTTAACACCGGGGAGCTGTTTTTT	CASSVFSGSGFNTGELFF	.	TRBJ2-2	.	TRBV9
TGTGCCAGCAGCGTGACGGGGATTGAGCAGTTCTTC	CASSVTGIEQFF	.	TRBJ2-1	.	TRBV7-9
TGCGCCAGCAGCCCGCTAAGTGCGTACGGGGCCAACGTCCTGACTTTC	CASSPLSAYGANVLTF	.	TRBJ2-6	.	TRBV4-3
TGTGCCAGCACCGCACAGGGGGCAGGCTACACCTTC	CASTAQGAGYTF	once	TRBJ1-2	TRBD1	TRBV7-9
TGTGCCAGCAGCTTAGTTCAGGGATGGATGAACACTGAAGCTTTCTTT	CASSLVQGWMNTEAFF	.	TRBJ1-1	.	TRBV7-8
TGTGCCTGGACGACAAGCCTCAACACTGAAGCTTTCTTT	CAWTTSLNTEAFF	.	TRBJ1-1	.	TRBV30
TGTGCCAGCAGCCAGACAGGTCCTGGGGCCAACGTCCTGACTTTC	CASSQTGPGANVLTF	.	TRBJ2-6	.	TRBV6-6
TGTGCCAGCTCACCACGCCAGGACAACACCTACGAGCAGTACTTC	CASSPRQDNTYEQYF	few	TRBJ2-7	.	TRBV18
TGCGCCACCAGGGACGGGGCGGGACTCTCCACAGATACGCAGTATTTT	CATRDGAGLSTDTQYF	.	TRBJ2-3	.	TRBV5-1
TGTGCCTGGGGGACTAGCGGGGGCCTCGGGGTAGATACGCAGTATTTT	CAWGTSGGLGVDTQYF	.	TRBJ2-3	TRBD2	TRBV30
TGCGCCAGCAGCCCCCTGGGACAGGGGTCCTACGAGCAGTACTTC	CASSPLGQGSYEQYF	.	TRBJ2-7	TRBD1	TRBV4-1
TGTGCCAGCAGCTCGCCTACTAGCGACTACACAGATACGCAGTATTTT	CASSSPTSDYTDTQYF	.	TRBJ2-3	TRBD2	TRBV7-9
TGTGCCAGCTCACCAATTCTTCCGGGGGAAGGCGGGGAGCTGTTTTTT	CASSPILPGEGGELFF	.	TRBJ2-2	.	TRBV18
TGCGCCAGCAGCTTGGCCCCCCCGCGGGCCACAGATACGCAGTATTTT	CASSLAPPRATDTQYF	.	TRBJ2-3	.	TRBV5-1
TGTGCCAGCAGCGACGAGATGAACACTGAAGCTTTCTTT	CASSDEMNTEAFF	few	TRBJ1-1	.	TRBV9
TGTGCCAGCAGCTTAGGAAAGCTTAGGACAGAAAACAATGAGCAGTTCTTC	CASSLGKLRTENNEQFF	.	TRBJ2-1	.	TRBV7-7
TGTGCAAGTCGCTTAGTTTTAGCGGGGGGGAGCCATGAGCAGTTCTTC	CASRLVLAGGSHEQFF	.	TRBJ2-1	.	TRBV12-2
TGTGCCAGCAGTGACTTGGGGCTAGCGGGGATCTACGAGCAGTACTTC	CASSDLGLAGIYEQYF	.	TRBJ2-7	TRBD2	TRBV6-4
TGTGCCAGCAGTGAACAGCGGAGCTCCTATAATTCACCCCTCCACTTT	CASSEQRSSYNSPLHF	.	TRBJ1-6	.	TRBV2
TGTGCCAGCAGTTTGACGGTGAGCGCAGATACGCAGTATTTT	CASSLTVSADTQYF	.	TRBJ2-3	.	TRBV28